Presented here are 22 T cell receptor beta chains from one specimen sequenced in a study of T cell clonotyping in hematopoietic cell transplantation. Profiled with immunoSEQ multiplex PCR; TCRdb holds only in-frame clones, not every one. The sample consists of more than 12,000 clones, about 93% of them appearing once. Sequences were derived from PBMCs, sampled 30 days after allogeneic stem cell transplant. The receptors were sampled from a male patient between 60 and 69 years old who had an allogeneic stem cell transplant from an unrelated donor, so the T cells may come from the graft donor. Some clones in this sample may be carry-over from other donors' samples.

The V and J genes are TRBV9 and TRBJ2-5; 9 bases map to TRBD2. CDR1 and CDR2 from the germline V gene are SGDLS and YYNGEE. V shed 3 bases, J shed 5 bases, and the junction held 5 bases outside the gene matches. The CDR3 length is 14 residues. The CDR3 loop reads CASSAGLAIETQYF. The CDR3 bases are TGTGCCAGCAGCGCGGGACTAGCTATCGAGACCCAGTACTTC.

This rearrangement joins TRBV30 to TRBJ2-3; D not resolved. V dropped 0 bases and J dropped 0 bases, with 13 bases sitting between them. Per germline, CDR1 GTSNPN and CDR2 SVGIG (reference sequence). The CDR3 extends over 16 amino acids. The CDR3 region has the DNA TGTGCCTGGAGTGTACATAGCTATGCTAGCACAGATACGCAGTATTTT. Translation gives CAWSVHSYASTDTQYF.

The rearrangement joins TRBV14 to TRBJ1-2; D is ambiguous. The CDR3 runs to 14 residues. V lost 4 bases, J lost 4 bases, and 13 bases lay in between. CDR1 is SGHDN and CDR2 is FVKESK in the germline V gene. The CDR3: CASSPRSGVYGYTF. DNA for the CDR3: TGTGCCAGCAGCCCCCGATCGGGAGTCTATGGCTACACCTTC.

The chain has TRBV25-1 and TRBJ2-7, with D maybe TRBD1 (6 bases). Germline loops: CDR1 MGHDK, CDR2 SYGVNS. V shed 7 bases and J shed 7 bases, with 11 bases lying between them. The CDR3 contains 11 residues. The chain's CDR3 is CASMGAREQYF. The CDR3 region has the DNA TGTGCCAGCATGGGGGCTAGAGAGCAGTACTTC.

The V gene is TRBV4-3, the J gene TRBJ1-2, with a possible D match to TRBD1 (5 bases). V dropped 2 bases and J dropped 3 bases, with 16 bases sitting between them. Germline V CDR1 and CDR2: LGHNA, YSLEER. The CDR3 consists of 16 residues. The CDR3 region has the DNA TGCGCCAGCAGCCAAATTGGGTCAGTGGGGGACTATGGCTACACCTTC. Amino acid sequence: CASSQIGSVGDYGYTF.

V and J are TRBV29-1 and TRBJ1-1; no definite D call. Germline CDR1 is SQVTM and CDR2 is ANQGSEA. Between the trimmed V and J ends, which lost 7 bases and 1 base, there was a span of 22 bases. The CDR3 has 16 amino acids. CDR3 residues: CSADTGINIGNTEAFF. CDR3 coding DNA: TGCAGCGCCGATACCGGGATCAACATCGGGAACACTGAAGCTTTCTTT.

The CDR3 DNA sequence: TGTGCCAGCAGCCGTCCCGGACAGGGCGACATTCAGTACTTC. As protein: CASSRPGQGDIQYF. The chain recombines TRBV5-4 with TRBJ2-4, with 8 bases aligning to TRBD1. CDR3 length equals 14 residues. V lost 4 bases, J lost 8 bases, and 8 bases stayed unmatched. Germline V gene data show CDR1 as SGHNT and CDR2 as YYREEE (reference sequence).

The rearrangement links TRBV25-1 to TRBJ1-1; D call uncertain. The V gene lost 5 bases and the J gene lost 5 bases, with 6 bases spanning the gap. The CDR3 has 11 residues. Germline V CDR1 and CDR2: MGHDK, SYGVNS. CDR3 residues: CASSPGTEAFF. The CDR3 coding sequence is TGTGCCAGCAGTCCGGGTACTGAAGCTTTCTTT. Variable domain in full (rest from reference TRBV25-1 and TRBJ1-1): EADIYQTPRYLVIGTGKKITLECSQTMGHDKMYWYQQDPGMELHLIHYSYGVNSTEKGDLSSESTVSRIRTEHFPLTLESARPSHTSQYLCASSPGTEAFFGQGTRLTVV.

V usage is TRBV13 and J usage is TRBJ2-5; tentative D call: TRBD2 (6 bases). Germline CDR1 is PRHDT and CDR2 is FYEKMQ (reference sequence). This CDR3 has 15 amino acids. V was trimmed by 8 bases and J by 7 bases, leaving 23 bases between them. CDR3 residues: CASSLRGTMGGTQYF. The CDR3 DNA sequence: TGTGCCAGCTCCCTGCGGGGAACGATGGGGGGGACCCAGTACTTC. The whole variable domain, remainder taken from reference TRBV13 and TRBJ2-5, is AAGVIQSPRHLIKEKRETATLKCYPIPRHDTVYWYQQGPGQDPQFLISFYEKMQSDKGSIPDRFSAQQFSDYHSELNMSSLELGDSALYFCASSLRGTMGGTQYFGPGTRLLVL.

The genes are TRBV5-1 and TRBJ2-3; D is uncertain. V was pared by 1 base and J by 2 bases, with 8 bases between. Looked up from germline, CDR1 is SGHRS and CDR2 is YFSETQ. The CDR3 totals 14 residues. The CDR3, as DNA: TGCGCCAGCAGCTTGACTGTCCTCACAGATACGCAGTATTTT. It translates to CASSLTVLTDTQYF.

The gene calls are TRBV29-1 and TRBJ1-4, with 7 bases aligning to TRBD1. CDR3 length equals 15 residues. The V segment lost 6 bases and the J segment 4 bases; nucleotides outside the gene matches: 11. Germline loops: CDR1 SQVTM, CDR2 ANQGSEA. The CDR3 coding sequence is TGCAGCGTGCGACAGGGTTCCAACGGTAATGAAAAACTGTTTTTT. Translation: CSVRQGSNGNEKLFF.

The chain carries TRBV7-8 and TRBJ2-7, with D possibly matching TRBD1 (5 bases). Between the trimmed V and J ends, which lost 5 bases and 8 bases, there was a span of 16 bases. CDR1 and CDR2 from the germline V gene are SGHVS and FQNEAQ. This CDR3 comprises 13 residues. CDR3 in DNA: TGTGCCAGCAGCCAGCCCACAGGATACCAGCAGTACTTC. This translates into CASSQPTGYQQYF.

The gene calls are TRBV6-6 and TRBJ1-5; D not resolved. The ends were cut back, 3 bases at V and 3 bases at J, with 12 bases in the middle. Germline-derived CDR1 and CDR2 are MNHNY and SVGAGI (reference sequence). The CDR3 totals 15 residues. In DNA form, the CDR3 reads TGTGCCAGCAGTTATTGGCAGGCAAACAATCAGCCCCAGCATTTT. Its protein product is CASSYWQANNQPQHF.

The V call is TRBV5-5, the J call TRBJ1-1; D not certain. This CDR3 has 13 residues. Germline V lookup: CDR1 SGHKS, CDR2 YYEKEE (reference sequence). V lost 1 base and J 7 bases, leaving 11 bases between the germline ends. The CDR3 DNA is TGTGCCAGCAGCTTGTCCGTCGTACGTGAAGCTTTCTTT. Its protein product is CASSLSVVREAFF. The full variable domain, in which reference TRBV5-5 and TRBJ1-1 provide the parts outside the CDR3, is DAGVTQSPTHLIKTRGQQVTLRCSPISGHKSVSWYQQVLGQGPQFIFQYYEKEERGRGNFPDRFSARQFPNYSSELNVNALLLGDSALYLCASSLSVVREAFFGQGTRLTVV.

This chain links TRBV19 with TRBJ2-2, with no clear D. CDR3 length: 14 residues. V lost 3 bases to trimming and J lost 0 bases, with 5 bases between them. CDR1 and CDR2 from the germline V gene are LNHDA and SQIVND (reference sequence). CDR3 sequence: CASSMAANTGELFF. For the CDR3, the DNA is TGTGCCAGTAGTATGGCTGCGAACACCGGGGAGCTGTTTTTT.

The chain combines TRBV9 with TRBJ2-3, with 11 nucleotides matching TRBD2. Germline loops: CDR1 SGDLS, CDR2 YYNGEE. This CDR3 is built from 18 residues. Losses at the gene ends were 2 bases for V and 0 bases for J; bases not matched to a gene: 8. The CDR3 DNA reads TGTGCCAGCAGCGTCGGTCTGGGGACTAGCGGTAGCACAGATACGCAGTATTTT. Translation gives CASSVGLGTSGSTDTQYF. Complete variable domain (other parts from reference TRBV9 and TRBJ2-3): DSGVTQTPKHLITATGQRVTLRCSPRSGDLSVYWYQQSLDQGLQFLIQYYNGEERAKGNILERFSAQQFPDLHSELNLSSLELGDSALYFCASSVGLGTSGSTDTQYFGPGTRLTVL.

V gene TRBV10-2 combines with J gene TRBJ1-5; D unresolved. The length of the CDR3 is 13 residues. CDR1 and CDR2 from the germline V gene are WSHSY and SAAADI. V lost 4 bases to trimming and J lost 7 bases, with 11 bases between them. CDR3 sequence: CASSGAVEQPQHF. DNA of the CDR3: TGCGCCAGCAGTGGGGCAGTTGAGCAGCCCCAGCATTTT.

The V call is TRBV7-2, the J call TRBJ2-3; D remains unclear. The V gene's germline CDR1 is SGHTA and CDR2 FQGNSA. The CDR3 sequence is 14 residues long. Trimming pared 4 bases from V and 6 bases from J, leaving 14 bases between. In DNA form, the CDR3 reads TGTGCCAGCAGCTATGACCTGGGCTCCGATACGCAGTATTTT. It yields the protein CASSYDLGSDTQYF.

This chain uses TRBV2 with TRBJ1-1; maybe TRBD1 (5 bases). Germline lookup yields CDR1 SNHLY and CDR2 FYNNEI. CDR3 length equals 18 residues. Trimming took 6 bases from V and 0 from J, leaving 23 bases between them. The CDR3 nucleotides are TGTGCCAGCAGCGAGCTTCCCGGGGACGTGAACCTGAACACTGAAGCTTTCTTT. Encoded protein: CASSELPGDVNLNTEAFF.

V usage is TRBV7-9 and J usage is TRBJ1-5, with D possibly matching TRBD1 (5 bases). Germline V lookup: CDR1 SEHNR, CDR2 FQNEAQ (reference sequence). The V gene lost 1 base and the J gene lost 7 bases, with 17 bases spanning the gap. CDR3 length: 16 residues. The DNA for the CDR3 is TGTGCCAGCAGCTTAGGGACAAGGACCGAGAACCAGCCCCAGCATTTT. Translating it yields CASSLGTRTENQPQHF.

V is TRBV28 and J is TRBJ2-7, with D unclear. The germline gives CDR1 MDHEN, CDR2 SYDVKM. Trimming took off 6 bases at V and 3 bases at J, with 18 bases between the two ends. The CDR3 consists of 15 residues. The CDR3: CASRFGPKDNYEQYF. The CDR3 nucleotides are TGTGCCAGCAGGTTCGGACCCAAAGACAACTACGAGCAGTACTTC.

This clone was found a few times. The V and J genes are TRBV29-1 and TRBJ2-3; 11 bases line up with TRBD2. CDR3 length: 14 amino acids. Germline V gives CDR1 SQVTM, CDR2 ANQGSEA. V shed 4 bases and J 8 bases; nucleotides not matched to a gene: 8. CDR3: CSVVLAGGRGTQYF. DNA of the CDR3: TGCAGCGTTGTCCTAGCGGGGGGCCGGGGTACGCAGTATTTT.